These T cell receptor beta chains were read from a single sample in a study of beta chain features in type 1 diabetes. Data came from immunoSEQ multiplex PCR; TCRdb stores just in-frame clones and leaves some out. The profile shows 450,000 to 550,000 clones, about 32% of them singletons. The sequenced sample consisted of naive CD4+ T cells from blood. Receptors were obtained from a man in his late teens or twenties in good health. The CDR3 runs from the conserved cysteine through the conserved F or W. A D gene is named only where the DNA matches it firmly. Where a row states a size, it is once, few, many or the class of an expanded clone; other rows omit it.

j_call: TRBJ2-1
d_call: TRBD2
clone_size: few
v_call: TRBV5-4
cdr3_aa: CASRQAGVFHEQFF
cdr3_nt: TGTGCCAGCAGACAAGCGGGAGTCTTCCATGAGCAGTTCTTC

j_call: TRBJ2-3
d_call: TRBD1
clone_size: .
v_call: TRBV29-1
cdr3_aa: CSGQGPGDTQYF
cdr3_nt: TGCAGCGGACAGGGACCAGGAGATACGCAGTATTTT

j_call: TRBJ2-2
d_call: TRBD2
clone_size: .
v_call: TRBV5-4
cdr3_aa: CASSPWGRLAGARELFF
cdr3_nt: TGTGCCAGCAGCCCATGGGGGAGACTAGCGGGAGCCAGGGAGCTGTTTTTT

j_call: TRBJ1-3
d_call: TRBD1
clone_size: .
v_call: TRBV9
cdr3_aa: CASSVVGTGAGNTIYF
cdr3_nt: TGTGCCAGCAGCGTAGTGGGGACAGGGGCTGGAAACACCATATATTTT

j_call: TRBJ2-6
d_call: .
clone_size: .
v_call: TRBV9
cdr3_aa: CASSALQGSVSGANVLTF
cdr3_nt: TGTGCCAGCAGCGCCTTACAGGGTTCTGTCTCTGGGGCCAACGTCCTGACTTTC

j_call: TRBJ1-1
d_call: .
clone_size: .
v_call: TRBV11-2
cdr3_aa: CASSLGMNTEAFF
cdr3_nt: TGTGCCAGCAGCCTAGGTATGAACACTGAAGCTTTCTTT

j_call: TRBJ1-5
d_call: .
clone_size: .
v_call: TRBV4-3
cdr3_aa: CASSRNRNQPQHF
cdr3_nt: TGCGCCAGCAGCCGCAACCGGAATCAGCCCCAGCATTTT

j_call: TRBJ2-6
d_call: .
clone_size: .
v_call: TRBV7-9
cdr3_aa: CASSLGRGGANVLTF
cdr3_nt: TGTGCCAGCAGCTTAGGACGCGGTGGGGCCAACGTCCTGACTTTC

j_call: TRBJ2-1
d_call: .
clone_size: .
v_call: TRBV5-1
cdr3_aa: CASSLEGQSSYNEQFF
cdr3_nt: TGCGCCAGCAGCTTGGAGGGCCAGAGCTCCTACAATGAGCAGTTCTTC

j_call: TRBJ1-1
d_call: .
clone_size: .
v_call: TRBV30
cdr3_aa: CAWRARRGAEAFF
cdr3_nt: TGTGCCTGGAGGGCCCGCCGGGGGGCTGAAGCTTTCTTT

j_call: TRBJ2-1
d_call: TRBD2
clone_size: few
v_call: TRBV29-1
cdr3_aa: CSAWGLAGFIDEQFF
cdr3_nt: TGCAGCGCCTGGGGACTAGCGGGATTTATCGATGAGCAGTTCTTC

j_call: TRBJ2-1
d_call: .
clone_size: few
v_call: TRBV25-1
cdr3_aa: CASSEWLSYNEQFF
cdr3_nt: TGTGCCAGCAGTGAATGGCTGTCCTACAATGAGCAGTTCTTC

j_call: TRBJ1-4
d_call: .
clone_size: few
v_call: TRBV7-9
cdr3_aa: CASSSVGSGEKLFF
cdr3_nt: TGTGCCAGCAGCTCAGTAGGATCGGGTGAAAAACTGTTTTTT

j_call: TRBJ2-7
d_call: TRBD2
clone_size: once
v_call: TRBV9
cdr3_aa: CASSGTSGNPYEQYF
cdr3_nt: TGTGCCAGCAGCGGAACTAGCGGGAACCCCTACGAGCAGTACTTC

j_call: TRBJ2-3
d_call: TRBD2
clone_size: .
v_call: TRBV30
cdr3_aa: CACLAGGRSSTDTQYF
cdr3_nt: TGTGCCTGCCTAGCGGGAGGGAGGTCTAGCACAGATACGCAGTATTTT

j_call: TRBJ2-7
d_call: .
clone_size: few
v_call: TRBV30
cdr3_aa: CALNTLDSSYEQYF
cdr3_nt: TGTGCCTTGAACACACTGGACAGCTCCTACGAGCAGTACTTC

j_call: TRBJ1-2
d_call: .
clone_size: few
v_call: TRBV7-2
cdr3_aa: CASSQTPGAGYGYTF
cdr3_nt: TGTGCCAGCAGCCAAACTCCGGGCGCGGGCTATGGCTACACCTTC

j_call: TRBJ2-7
d_call: TRBD1
clone_size: once
v_call: TRBV18
cdr3_aa: CASSPGTGNSYEQYF
cdr3_nt: TGTGCCAGCTCACCGGGGACAGGGAACTCCTACGAGCAGTACTTC

j_call: TRBJ2-1
d_call: .
clone_size: .
v_call: TRBV11-2
cdr3_aa: CASSLSRGKGSAYNEQFF
cdr3_nt: TGTGCCAGCAGCTTATCTCGGGGAAAAGGTTCGGCCTACAATGAGCAGTTCTTC

j_call: TRBJ2-3
d_call: TRBD2
clone_size: few
v_call: TRBV7-2
cdr3_aa: CASSRGSPSTDTQYF
cdr3_nt: TGTGCCAGCAGCCGCGGGAGCCCTAGCACAGATACGCAGTATTTT

j_call: TRBJ1-1
d_call: .
clone_size: few
v_call: TRBV15
cdr3_aa: CATSRRTEAFF
cdr3_nt: TGTGCCACCAGCAGACGCACTGAAGCTTTCTTT

j_call: TRBJ2-5
d_call: TRBD2
clone_size: .
v_call: TRBV9
cdr3_aa: CASSVPGGETQYF
cdr3_nt: TGTGCCAGCAGCGTACCGGGGGGAGAGACCCAGTACTTC

j_call: TRBJ2-7
d_call: .
clone_size: few
v_call: TRBV28
cdr3_aa: CASTEEMGRVYEQYF
cdr3_nt: TGTGCCAGCACCGAGGAGATGGGCAGGGTGTACGAGCAGTACTTC

j_call: TRBJ2-3
d_call: .
clone_size: .
v_call: TRBV29-1
cdr3_aa: CSVRWRHSTDTQYF
cdr3_nt: TGCAGCGTTCGCTGGAGGCATAGCACAGATACGCAGTATTTT

j_call: TRBJ2-3
d_call: .
clone_size: .
v_call: TRBV9
cdr3_aa: CASSVARQARTDTQYF
cdr3_nt: TGTGCCAGCAGCGTAGCTCGACAGGCCCGCACAGATACGCAGTATTTT

j_call: TRBJ2-5
d_call: .
clone_size: .
v_call: TRBV11-2
cdr3_aa: CASSLALRGQETQYF
cdr3_nt: TGTGCCAGCAGCTTAGCGCTCCGGGGGCAAGAGACCCAGTACTTC

j_call: TRBJ2-7
d_call: .
clone_size: once
v_call: TRBV7-2
cdr3_aa: CASSLEVGEQYF
cdr3_nt: TGTGCCAGCAGCTTAGAAGTGGGTGAGCAGTACTTC

j_call: TRBJ2-3
d_call: .
clone_size: .
v_call: TRBV30
cdr3_aa: CAWSVLGHPDTQYF
cdr3_nt: TGTGCCTGGAGTGTACTTGGCCACCCAGATACGCAGTATTTT

j_call: TRBJ2-3
d_call: .
clone_size: .
v_call: TRBV7-2
cdr3_aa: CASSLRAGTDTQYF
cdr3_nt: TGTGCCAGCAGCCTAAGGGCGGGCACAGATACGCAGTATTTT

j_call: TRBJ2-6
d_call: .
clone_size: .
v_call: TRBV9
cdr3_aa: CASSVVSASFNVLTF
cdr3_nt: TGTGCCAGCAGCGTAGTGTCAGCTAGCTTCAACGTCCTGACTTTC

j_call: TRBJ2-1
d_call: .
clone_size: once
v_call: TRBV14
cdr3_aa: CASSLRVLYNEQFF
cdr3_nt: TGTGCCAGCAGCCTCCGGGTCCTCTACAATGAGCAGTTCTTC

j_call: TRBJ2-5
d_call: TRBD2
clone_size: .
v_call: TRBV5-4
cdr3_aa: CASSLGLAGGEETQYF
cdr3_nt: TGTGCGAGCAGCTTGGGGCTAGCGGGAGGAGAAGAGACCCAGTACTTC

j_call: TRBJ2-7
d_call: TRBD2
clone_size: .
v_call: TRBV7-2
cdr3_aa: CASSAYSAGGDEQYF
cdr3_nt: TGTGCCAGCAGCGCCTACTCAGCGGGAGGCGACGAGCAGTACTTC

j_call: TRBJ2-1
d_call: TRBD1
clone_size: few
v_call: TRBV19
cdr3_aa: CASSTFGTGVDNEQFF
cdr3_nt: TGTGCCAGTAGTACGTTTGGGACAGGGGTTGACAATGAGCAGTTCTTC

j_call: TRBJ2-7
d_call: .
clone_size: .
v_call: TRBV7-2
cdr3_aa: CASSLGPYYEQYF
cdr3_nt: TGTGCCAGCAGCTTAGGGCCTTACTACGAGCAGTACTTC

j_call: TRBJ2-6
d_call: .
clone_size: .
v_call: TRBV23-1
cdr3_aa: CASSQRGSGANVLTF
cdr3_nt: TGCGCCAGCAGTCAACGCGGGTCTGGGGCCAACGTCCTGACTTTC

j_call: TRBJ2-1
d_call: TRBD2
clone_size: .
v_call: TRBV5-1
cdr3_aa: CASSSTSGVYNEQFF
cdr3_nt: TGCGCCAGCAGCTCCACTAGCGGGGTCTACAATGAGCAGTTCTTC

j_call: TRBJ2-1
d_call: TRBD2
clone_size: .
v_call: TRBV30
cdr3_aa: CAWSVLLAGYNEQFF
cdr3_nt: TGTGCCTGGAGTGTACTATTAGCGGGGTACAATGAGCAGTTCTTC

j_call: TRBJ2-3
d_call: .
clone_size: few
v_call: TRBV30
cdr3_aa: CAWSVKTDTQYF
cdr3_nt: TGTGCCTGGAGTGTAAAGACAGATACGCAGTATTTT

j_call: TRBJ2-2
d_call: TRBD2
clone_size: .
v_call: TRBV10-3
cdr3_aa: CAISVGLAAELFF
cdr3_nt: TGTGCCATCAGTGTCGGACTAGCGGCGGAGCTGTTTTTT

j_call: TRBJ1-2
d_call: .
clone_size: .
v_call: TRBV5-4
cdr3_aa: CASSLFKAYGIYGYTF
cdr3_nt: TGTGCCAGCAGCTTGTTTAAGGCCTACGGGATCTATGGCTACACCTTC

j_call: TRBJ2-7
d_call: .
clone_size: .
v_call: TRBV9
cdr3_aa: CASSSLDGREGGEQYF
cdr3_nt: TGTGCCAGCAGCTCCCTGGACGGTCGAGAGGGAGGCGAGCAGTACTTC

j_call: TRBJ2-1
d_call: TRBD2
clone_size: .
v_call: TRBV9
cdr3_aa: CASSVQRELNEQFF
cdr3_nt: TGTGCCAGCAGCGTCCAGCGGGAACTCAATGAGCAGTTCTTC

j_call: TRBJ2-7
d_call: TRBD2
clone_size: .
v_call: TRBV18
cdr3_aa: CASSPPGLGYEQYF
cdr3_nt: TGTGCCAGCTCACCTCCGGGACTAGGGTACGAGCAGTACTTC

j_call: TRBJ2-1
d_call: .
clone_size: few
v_call: TRBV10-3
cdr3_aa: CAISERGDPRWEQFF
cdr3_nt: TGTGCCATCAGTGAGAGAGGGGACCCGCGATGGGAGCAGTTCTTC

j_call: TRBJ2-3
d_call: .
clone_size: few
v_call: TRBV29-1
cdr3_aa: CSVSTGRYDDTQYF
cdr3_nt: TGCAGCGTTTCCACGGGACGGTACGACGATACGCAGTATTTT

j_call: TRBJ1-3
d_call: .
clone_size: .
v_call: TRBV10-3
cdr3_aa: CAIGGLSGNTIYF
cdr3_nt: TGTGCCATCGGAGGGTTATCTGGAAACACCATATATTTT

j_call: TRBJ2-5
d_call: .
clone_size: .
v_call: TRBV5-1
cdr3_aa: CASSSVQGQETQYF
cdr3_nt: TGCGCCAGCAGCTCTGTACAGGGACAAGAGACCCAGTACTTC

j_call: TRBJ2-3
d_call: TRBD2
clone_size: few
v_call: TRBV7-9
cdr3_aa: CASSSLSGRIAGTQYF
cdr3_nt: TGTGCCAGCAGTTCCCTAAGCGGGAGGATCGCGGGTACGCAGTATTTT

j_call: TRBJ2-6
d_call: .
clone_size: .
v_call: TRBV6-1
cdr3_aa: CAITDTHSGANVLTF
cdr3_nt: TGTGCCATCACGGACACTCACTCTGGGGCCAACGTCCTGACTTTC

j_call: TRBJ2-6
d_call: TRBD1
clone_size: few
v_call: TRBV30
cdr3_aa: CAWSADRGINVLTF
cdr3_nt: TGTGCCTGGAGTGCTGACAGGGGAATCAACGTCCTGACTTTC